These 7 T cell receptor beta chains came from one sample sequenced in a study of regulatory T cells in long-lasting Graves disease (dated by TCRdb to about 2021). Library generation was performed with multiplex PCR. The sequencer listed for this sample is Illumina HiSeq 4000. To build TCR beta libraries, CDR3 regions were amplified by Arm-PCR using iRepertoire HTBI primers. Using fastp at Q25 and MiXCR, TCRdb reprocessed the public reads and kept productive beta chains. For every CDR3 protein sequence, its rows merge into one entry that carries the most common genes and DNA. The sample table contains about 300,000 distinct CDR3 sequences; only one count was recorded for around a fifth of them. Roughly 50% of the sample goes to the ten largest clones. This specimen's time point label, per the study, means: persistent/refractory GD, antithyroid drugs over 5 years with positive TRAb. For both TCR sequencing and RNA sequencing, RNA was extracted from PBMCs using TRIzol.

The material was peripheral blood mononuclear cells (PBMCs), obtained when the disease was refractory, from a patient treated with antithyroid drugs. Receptor source: a female donor with Graves disease.

Only a few counts were recorded for this clonotype. A single base separates this from a much larger clone, so it may be a read error. The V call is TRBV12-3 or TRBV12-4, the J call TRBJ1-1; TRBD1 matches at 8 bases. The CDR3 covers 15 residues. For the CDR3, the DNA is TGTGACAGCAGTCATTTACAGGGGGTGAACACTGAAGCTTTCTTT. Its protein is CDSSHLQGVNTEAFF.

In its sample, this clonotype was seen many times. V is TRBV7-2 and J is TRBJ1-5, with a weak D call TRBD1 (5 bases). The CDR3 covers 15 residues. Germline CDR1 is SGHTA and CDR2 is FQGNSA. With 1 base removed from V and 2 bases from J, the gap between germline ends came to 9 bases. The CDR3 coding sequence is TGTGCCAGCAGCTTAGGGACATTGGGCAATCAGCCCCAGCATTTT. This gives the protein CASSLGTLGNQPQHF.

This clonotype appeared many times. V gene TRBV15 combines with J gene TRBJ1-5, with 9 nucleotides matching TRBD1. V lost 1 base and J lost 6; bases outside the gene matches: 7. This CDR3 has 16 amino acids. The germline V gene encodes CDR1 LNHNV and CDR2 YYDKDF (reference sequence). CDR3 sequence: CATSRGLGQGGQPQHF. The CDR3 nucleotides are TGTGCCACCAGCAGAGGTTTGGGACAGGGAGGTCAGCCCCAGCATTTT.

This clonotype was observed a few times. The rearrangement links TRBV10-3 to TRBJ1-3; D gene unclear. CDR1 and CDR2 (germline): ENHRY, SYGVKD. V was trimmed by 7 bases and J by 6 bases, leaving 7 bases between them. This CDR3 spans 11 amino acids. The CDR3 protein is CAITAENTIYF. The CDR3, as DNA: TGTGCCATCACAGCCGAAAACACCATATATTTT.

V is TRBV29-1 and J is TRBJ2-7; D gene ambiguous. The germline V gene encodes CDR1 SQVTM and CDR2 ANQGSEA. The CDR3 loop spans 12 amino acids. Trimming pared 3 bases from V and 1 base from J, leaving 7 bases between. CDR3 loop: CSVEADSYEQYF. CDR3 DNA: TGCAGCGTTGAGGCGGATTCCTACGAGCAGTACTTC.

This clonotype was observed at least ten times. The V gene is TRBV7-9, the J gene TRBJ2-5, with 10 bases aligning to TRBD2. This CDR3 comprises 16 residues. Germline CDR1 and CDR2: SEHNR and FQNEAQ (reference sequence). After removal of 4 bases from V and 2 bases from J, the junction contained 7 bases not matched to a gene. The CDR3: CASSSGLAGAQETQYF. As DNA, the CDR3 is TGTGCCAGCAGCTCAGGGCTAGCGGGAGCTCAAGAGACCCAGTACTTC.

This clonotype was seen a handful of times. The gene calls are TRBV20-1 and TRBJ2-5; a weak D match, TRBD2 (6 bases). This CDR3 contains 18 residues. With 4 bases removed from V and 5 bases from J, the gap between germline ends came to 29 bases. The germline CDR1 and CDR2 sequences are DFQATT and SNEGSKA (reference sequence). The CDR3 nucleotides read TGCAGTGCTATTTCGGCGAATGGAGGAATGGAGGGGCGCGAGACCCAGTACTTC. It yields the protein CSAISANGGMEGRETQYF.